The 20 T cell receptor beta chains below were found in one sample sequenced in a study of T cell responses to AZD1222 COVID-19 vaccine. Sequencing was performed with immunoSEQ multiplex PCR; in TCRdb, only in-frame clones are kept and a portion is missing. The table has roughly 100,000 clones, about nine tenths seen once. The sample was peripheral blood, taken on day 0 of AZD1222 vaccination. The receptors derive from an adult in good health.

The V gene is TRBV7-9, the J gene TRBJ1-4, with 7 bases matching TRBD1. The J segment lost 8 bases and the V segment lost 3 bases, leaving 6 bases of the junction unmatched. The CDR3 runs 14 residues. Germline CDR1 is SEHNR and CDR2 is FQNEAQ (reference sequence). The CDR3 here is CASSFDREGEKLFF. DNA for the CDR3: TGTGCCAGCAGCTTTGACAGGGAAGGCGAAAAACTGTTTTTT.

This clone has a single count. The DNA of the CDR3 is TGTGCCAGCCGTAGGACAGGGACCACTGGGGCCAACGTCCTGACTTTC. It translates to CASRRTGTTGANVLTF. The V gene is TRBV4-2, the J gene TRBJ2-6, with 8 bases matching TRBD1. V was clipped by 8 bases and J by 2 bases; unmatched bases: 8. Germline V gene data show CDR1 as LGHNA and CDR2 as YNFKEQ. This CDR3 spans 16 amino acids.

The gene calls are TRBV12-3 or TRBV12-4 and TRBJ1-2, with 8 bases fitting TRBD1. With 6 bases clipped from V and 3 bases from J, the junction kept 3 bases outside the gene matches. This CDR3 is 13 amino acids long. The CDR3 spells CASRGQVDYGYTF. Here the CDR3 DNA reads TGTGCCAGCAGGGGACAGGTTGACTATGGCTACACCTTC.

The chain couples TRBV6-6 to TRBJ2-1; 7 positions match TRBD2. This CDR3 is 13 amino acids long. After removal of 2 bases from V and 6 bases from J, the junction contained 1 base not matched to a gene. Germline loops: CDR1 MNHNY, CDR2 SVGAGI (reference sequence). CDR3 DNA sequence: TGTGCCAGCAGTTACGGGAGGGTCAATGAGCAGTTCTTC. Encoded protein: CASSYGRVNEQFF.

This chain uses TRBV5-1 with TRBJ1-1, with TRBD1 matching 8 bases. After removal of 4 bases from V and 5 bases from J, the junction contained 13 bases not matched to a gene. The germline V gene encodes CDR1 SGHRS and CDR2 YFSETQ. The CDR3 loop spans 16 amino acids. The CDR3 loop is CASSLDRAWVDTEAFF. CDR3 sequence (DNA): TGCGCCAGCAGCCTGGACAGGGCTTGGGTTGATACTGAAGCTTTCTTT.

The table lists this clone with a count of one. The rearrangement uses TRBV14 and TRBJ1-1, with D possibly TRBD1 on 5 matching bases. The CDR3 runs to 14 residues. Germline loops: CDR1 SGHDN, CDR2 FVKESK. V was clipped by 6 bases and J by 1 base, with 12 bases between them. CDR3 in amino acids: CASSPREGNTEAFF. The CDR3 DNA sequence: TGTGCCAGCAGTCCCAGGGAGGGGAACACTGAAGCTTTCTTT.

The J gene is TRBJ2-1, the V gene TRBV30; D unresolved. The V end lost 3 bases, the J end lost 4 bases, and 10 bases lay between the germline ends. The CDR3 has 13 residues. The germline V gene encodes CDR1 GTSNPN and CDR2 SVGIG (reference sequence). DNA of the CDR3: TGTGCCTGGAGCCGGGCTTCGTACAATGAGCAGTTCTTC. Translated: CAWSRASYNEQFF.

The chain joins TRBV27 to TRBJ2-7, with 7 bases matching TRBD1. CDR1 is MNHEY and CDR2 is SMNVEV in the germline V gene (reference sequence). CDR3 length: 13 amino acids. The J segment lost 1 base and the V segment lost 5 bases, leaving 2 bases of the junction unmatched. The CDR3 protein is CASSQTGSYEQYF. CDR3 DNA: TGTGCCAGCAGTCAGACAGGGTCCTACGAGCAGTACTTC.

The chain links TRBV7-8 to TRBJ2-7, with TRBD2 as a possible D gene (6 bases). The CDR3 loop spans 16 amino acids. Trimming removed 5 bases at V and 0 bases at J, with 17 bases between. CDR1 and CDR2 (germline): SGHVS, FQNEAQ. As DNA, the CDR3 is TGTGCCAGCAGCCCAAGACGGGGGACCAGCTCCTACGAGCAGTACTTC. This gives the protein CASSPRRGTSSYEQYF.

The DNA of the CDR3 is TGTGCCAGCAGCCAAGGTTCCAGAGATTACGAGCAGTACTTC. As protein: CASSQGSRDYEQYF. This chain joins TRBV4-2 and TRBJ2-7; D remains unclear. Trimming took off 1 base at V and 4 bases at J, with 11 bases between the two ends. The CDR3 runs to 14 residues. CDR1 and CDR2 (germline): LGHNA, YNFKEQ.

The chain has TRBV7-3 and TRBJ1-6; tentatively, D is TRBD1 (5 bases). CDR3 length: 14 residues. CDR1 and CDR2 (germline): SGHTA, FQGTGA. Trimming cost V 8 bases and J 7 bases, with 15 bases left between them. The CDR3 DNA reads TGTGCCAGCCGCCAGGGTCGTGAGAATTCACCCCTCCACTTT. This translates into CASRQGRENSPLHF.

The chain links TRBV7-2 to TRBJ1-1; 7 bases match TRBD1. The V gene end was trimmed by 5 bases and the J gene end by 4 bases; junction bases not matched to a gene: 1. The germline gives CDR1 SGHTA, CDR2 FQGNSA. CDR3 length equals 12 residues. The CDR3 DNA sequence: TGTGCCAGCAGCCAGGGGGGCACTGAAGCTTTCTTT. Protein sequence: CASSQGGTEAFF.

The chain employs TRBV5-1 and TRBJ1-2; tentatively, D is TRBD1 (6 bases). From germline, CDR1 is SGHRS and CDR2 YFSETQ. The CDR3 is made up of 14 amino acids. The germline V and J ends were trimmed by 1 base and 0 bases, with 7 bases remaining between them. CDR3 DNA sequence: TGCGCCAGCAGCTTGCAGGGGCCTAACTATGGCTACACCTTC. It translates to CASSLQGPNYGYTF.

CDR3 coding DNA: TGTGCCAGCAGCGTAGAAGGACAGGGGACCTACGAGCAGTACTTC. Protein product: CASSVEGQGTYEQYF. The chain joins TRBV9 to TRBJ2-7, with 9 bases fitting TRBD1. Germline V gene lookup returns CDR1 SGDLS and CDR2 YYNGEE. The V gene end was trimmed by 0 bases and the J gene end by 2 bases; junction bases not matched to a gene: 3. The CDR3 consists of 15 residues.

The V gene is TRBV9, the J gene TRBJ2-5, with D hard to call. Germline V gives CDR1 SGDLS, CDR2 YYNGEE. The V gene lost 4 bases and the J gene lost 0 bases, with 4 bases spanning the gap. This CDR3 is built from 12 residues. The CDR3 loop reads CASSRNQETQYF. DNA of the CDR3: TGTGCCAGCAGCCGGAACCAAGAGACCCAGTACTTC.

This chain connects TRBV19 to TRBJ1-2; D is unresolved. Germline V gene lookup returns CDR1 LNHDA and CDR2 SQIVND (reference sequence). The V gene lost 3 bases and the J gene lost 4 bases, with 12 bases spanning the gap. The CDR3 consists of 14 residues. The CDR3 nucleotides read TGTGCCAGTAGTATCGGACGGACGCTCTATGGCTACACCTTC. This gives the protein CASSIGRTLYGYTF.

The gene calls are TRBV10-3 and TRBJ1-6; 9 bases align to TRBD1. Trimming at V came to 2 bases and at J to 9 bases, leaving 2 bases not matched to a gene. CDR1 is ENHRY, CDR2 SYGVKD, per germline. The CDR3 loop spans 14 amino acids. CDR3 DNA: TGTGCCATCAGTGAGGGACAGGGGAGTTCACCCCTCCACTTT. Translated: CAISEGQGSSPLHF.

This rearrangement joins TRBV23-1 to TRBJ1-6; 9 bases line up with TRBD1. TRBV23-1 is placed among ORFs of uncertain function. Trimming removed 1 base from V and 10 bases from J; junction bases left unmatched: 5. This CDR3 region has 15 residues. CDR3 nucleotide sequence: TGCGCCAGCAGTCAATATGGGACAGGGCCATCACCCCTCCACTTT. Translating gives CASSQYGTGPSPLHF.

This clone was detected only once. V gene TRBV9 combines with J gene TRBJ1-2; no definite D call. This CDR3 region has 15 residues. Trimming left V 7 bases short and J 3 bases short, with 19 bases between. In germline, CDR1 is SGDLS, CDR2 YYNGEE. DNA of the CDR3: TGTGCCAGCTCCTCCTTCGGGGATTCCCACTATGGCTACACCTTC. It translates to CASSSFGDSHYGYTF.

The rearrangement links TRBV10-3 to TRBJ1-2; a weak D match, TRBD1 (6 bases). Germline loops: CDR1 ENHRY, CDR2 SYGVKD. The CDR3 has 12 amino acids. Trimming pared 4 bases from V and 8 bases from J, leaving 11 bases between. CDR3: CAISGYREGYTF. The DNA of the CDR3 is TGTGCCATCAGTGGATACAGGGAAGGCTACACCTTC.